This T cell receptor (beta chain) was recovered during a study of regulatory T cells in long-lasting Graves disease. Overall study results and limits: Segments TRBV28, TRBJ1-2 and TRBJ2-5 showed preferential usage in persistent disease. Newly diagnosed patients shared 1,000 or so public clonotypes; persistent patients shared 2,500 to 3,000.

This clonotype was picked up many times. Its antigen is not known. Construction of the TCR beta libraries employed iRepertoire HTBI primers in conjunction with Arm-PCR of CDR3 regions. TCRdb reprocessed the multiplex PCR reads with MiXCR, giving one entry per CDR3 protein. The repertoire holds around 450,000 distinct CDR3 sequences, with around 15% as singletons. The time point: newly diagnosed GD, antithyroid drugs for less than 3 months. After RNA was extracted from PBMCs, the TCR library was made from it. V was clipped by 8 bases and J by 3 bases; unmatched bases: 7. The V gene's germline CDR1 is DFQATT and CDR2 SNEGSKA (reference sequence). The CDR3 sequence is 14 residues long. The same data also contributed to another study, on T cells in Graves' hyperthyroidism and ophthalmopathy. This second report adds: When the TCR CDR3 underwent first-round RT-PCR, the HTBI primer set was used.

The V call is TRBV20-1, the J call TRBJ2-1; 10 positions agree with TRBD2. The specimen was peripheral blood mononuclear cells (PBMCs), collected at new diagnosis, from a patient treated with antithyroid drugs. This clonotype was sampled from a middle-aged man with Graves disease. The CDR3 sequence is CSHPTSGLYNEQFF. CDR3 in DNA: TGCAGTCACCCGACTAGCGGGCTCTACAATGAGCAGTTCTTC.